Here is one T cell receptor beta chain with its context. Its cognate antigen is unknown. These data originate in a study of beta chain features in type 1 diabetes. The V end was cut by 0 bases, the J end by 4 bases, with 10 bases between. Germline V lookup: CDR1 SGHNT, CDR2 YYREEE (reference sequence). CDR3 length equals 14 residues. Study-level findings and limits: Significant though moderate, a shortening of TCRB CDR3s appeared in all four CD4+ subsets of Type 1 diabetes patients.

The study reverse transcribed the entire isolated RNA, so it sequenced expressed TCRB transcripts. Profiling relied on immunoSEQ multiplex PCR, and the TCRdb table lists in-frame clones only, not all of them. Of 15,000 or so clones detected, approximately 71% appear once; the ten largest clones hold 2% to 3%. The TCR comes from a young man with type 1 diabetes. The sample was Tregs from blood. The chain uses TRBV5-4 and TRBJ1-1; D gene ambiguous. The CDR3 here is CASSLDRVGTEAFF. The CDR3 DNA reads TGTGCCAGCAGCTTGGATCGGGTGGGCACTGAAGCTTTCTTT.